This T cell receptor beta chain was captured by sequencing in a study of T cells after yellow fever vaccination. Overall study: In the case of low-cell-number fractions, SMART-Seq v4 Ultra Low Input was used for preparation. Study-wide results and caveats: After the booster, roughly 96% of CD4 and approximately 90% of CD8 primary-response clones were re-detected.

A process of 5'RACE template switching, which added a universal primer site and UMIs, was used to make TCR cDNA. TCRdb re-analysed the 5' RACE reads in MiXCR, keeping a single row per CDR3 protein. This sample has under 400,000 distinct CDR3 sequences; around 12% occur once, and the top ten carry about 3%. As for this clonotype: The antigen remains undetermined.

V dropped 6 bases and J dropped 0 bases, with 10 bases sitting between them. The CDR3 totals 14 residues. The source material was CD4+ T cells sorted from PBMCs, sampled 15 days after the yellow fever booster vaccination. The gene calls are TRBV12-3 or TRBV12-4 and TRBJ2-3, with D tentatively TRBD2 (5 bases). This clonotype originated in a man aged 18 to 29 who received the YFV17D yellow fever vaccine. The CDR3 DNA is TGTGCCAGCAGACCCACGGGAAGCACAGATACGCAGTATTTT. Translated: CASRPTGSTDTQYF.